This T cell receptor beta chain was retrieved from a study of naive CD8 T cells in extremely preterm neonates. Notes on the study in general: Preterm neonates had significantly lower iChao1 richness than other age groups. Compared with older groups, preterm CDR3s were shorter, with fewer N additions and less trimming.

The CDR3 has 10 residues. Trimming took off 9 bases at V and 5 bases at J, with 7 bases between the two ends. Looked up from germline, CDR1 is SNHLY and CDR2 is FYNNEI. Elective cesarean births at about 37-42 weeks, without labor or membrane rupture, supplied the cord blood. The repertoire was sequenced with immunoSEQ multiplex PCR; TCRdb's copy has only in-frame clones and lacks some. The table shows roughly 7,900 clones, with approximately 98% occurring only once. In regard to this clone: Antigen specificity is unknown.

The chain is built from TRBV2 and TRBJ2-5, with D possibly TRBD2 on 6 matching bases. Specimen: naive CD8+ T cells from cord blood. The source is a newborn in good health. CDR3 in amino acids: CASGGETQYF. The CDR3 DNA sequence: TGTGCCAGTGGAGGGGAGACCCAGTACTTC.